This T cell receptor (beta chain) was captured by sequencing in a study of CD8+ T cells in alopecia areata. About the study: Twice a day, 5 to 10 mg of oral tofacitinib was administered to treated patients.

This CDR3 contains 12 residues. This clone occurred a few times. What it recognizes is unknown. Extracted RNA was reverse transcribed, and the resulting cDNA served as sequencing template. TCRdb's copy holds only in-frame clones and misses some; the assay was immunoSEQ multiplex PCR. The repertoire consists of 200,000 to 250,000 clones, with about 57% occurring once and the leading ten covering about 1.4%. Study-level points and caveats: Greater clonality was observed in lesional scalp samples, especially alopecia totalis/universalis, versus normal scalp.

This sample's treatment: oral pan-JAK inhibitor, 5-10 mg twice daily. This TCR derives from a human donor with alopecia areata. The rearrangement links TRBV21-1 to TRBJ2-7. TRBV21-1 is a pseudogene locus. The sample here was CD4+ T cells sorted from blood, taken at week 4, from a patient treated with tofacitinib. The DNA of the CDR3 is TGTGCCAGCAGCAAACACCGGAACGAGCAGTACTTC. This gives the protein CASSKHRNEQYF.